This entry lists 20 T cell receptor beta chains sequenced from one sample in a study of CD8 T cells in acute hepatitis C reinfection. Study-wide findings and caveats: TRBV04 and TRBV06 were preferentially used in all groups, not explained by naive pool overrepresentation.

Time point specified: acute HCV infection, within 168 days of estimated infection date. Hepatitis C virus-specific T cells were sequenced directly ex vivo without in vitro expansion. The data were produced by immunoSEQ multiplex PCR, yet TCRdb's version contains in-frame clones alone and is incomplete. The sample consists of 3,800 or so clones, 35% to 45% of them appearing once. The material was HCV NS3-1073 tetramer-sorted CD8+ T cells from PBMCs, obtained during acute infection. These TCRs come from a man younger than 45 with chronic hepatitis C.

The chain employs TRBV4-2 and TRBJ2-2; 9 bases match TRBD2. The V gene's germline CDR1 is LGHNA and CDR2 YNFKEQ. V shed 0 bases, J shed 7 bases, and the junction held 9 bases outside the gene matches. CDR3 length: 17 amino acids. For the CDR3, the DNA is TGTGCCAGCAGCCAAGAGATTAGCGGGGGAGCCTACGGGGAGCTGTTTTTT. It encodes CASSQEISGGAYGELFF.

The chain links TRBV5-5 to TRBJ2-3, with 13 bases fitting TRBD2. V was clipped by 1 base and J by 2 bases; unmatched bases: 4. The CDR3 sequence is 17 residues long. Germline V gene sequence: CDR1 SGHKS, CDR2 YYEKEE (reference sequence). In nucleotides, the CDR3 is TGTGCCAGCAGCTTGCGGACTAGCGGGGGTTACACAGATACGCAGTATTTT. This sequence encodes CASSLRTSGGYTDTQYF.

In its sample, this clone was seen a few times. The rearrangement uses TRBV27 and TRBJ2-5; 15 bases are shared with TRBD2. The CDR3 consists of 15 residues. The V segment lost 5 bases and the J segment 5 bases; nucleotides outside the gene matches: 3. Germline V CDR1 and CDR2: MNHEY, SMNVEV (reference sequence). In DNA form, the CDR3 reads TGTGCCAGCAGTGGGACTAGCGGGGGGTGGGAGACCCAGTACTTC. Its protein product is CASSGTSGGWETQYF.

The chain recombines TRBV6-6 with TRBJ2-1; 8 nucleotides align to TRBD2. This CDR3 has 13 residues. Trimming at V came to 5 bases and at J to 16 bases, leaving 13 bases not matched to a gene. From germline, CDR1 is MNHNY and CDR2 SVGAGI (reference sequence). Here the CDR3 DNA reads TGTGCCAGCAGTCAACTTAGCGGGACGGCGATCTTCTTC. This encodes CASSQLSGTAIFF.

The chain carries TRBV10-3 and TRBJ1-1; perhaps TRBD1 as D (5 bases). The V and J ends lost 7 bases and 4 bases respectively, with 25 bases between them. Germline V gene data show CDR1 as ENHRY and CDR2 as SYGVKD. The CDR3 loop spans 17 amino acids. CDR3 nucleotides: TGTGCCATCACGGTTGAGGCAGGGATTGATCGAGGCACTGAAGCTTTCTTT. As protein: CAITVEAGIDRGTEAFF.

This clone has just a few counts. The V and J genes are TRBV4-3 and TRBJ2-7, with 9 positions matching TRBD2. The CDR3 loop spans 17 amino acids. CDR1 and CDR2 (germline): LGHNA, YSLEER. V dropped 0 bases and J dropped 0; count of bases not matched to a gene: 6. CDR3 in amino acids: CASSQEPLAGASYEQYF. The CDR3 DNA reads as TGCGCCAGCAGCCAAGAACCCTTAGCGGGGGCCTCCTACGAGCAGTACTTC.

V gene TRBV4-3 combines with J gene TRBJ2-7, with 9 bases matching TRBD2. The germline V gene encodes CDR1 LGHNA and CDR2 YSLEER. The ends lost 0 bases at V and 5 bases at J; junction bases unmatched: 5. This CDR3 contains 15 residues. CDR3 nucleotides: TGCGCCAGCAGCCAAGAGGTCGCGGGGGGGAACGAGCAGTACTTC. Amino acid sequence: CASSQEVAGGNEQYF.

Within the sample, this clone is medium-sized. The chain joins TRBV30 to TRBJ2-7; D may be TRBD1 or TRBD2 (5 bases each). CDR3 length: 14 amino acids. The germline CDR1 and CDR2 sequences are GTSNPN and SVGIG (reference sequence). The V gene lost 2 bases and the J gene lost 6 bases, with 17 bases spanning the gap. Here the CDR3 reads CAWSPTMGVPEQYF. The CDR3 bases are TGTGCCTGGAGTCCAACCATGGGGGTACCCGAGCAGTACTTC.

By share, this clone counts as medium-sized. V and J are TRBV9 and TRBJ1-4, with D maybe TRBD1 (6 bases). Trimming stripped 3 bases from V and 8 bases from J, with 14 bases between. Looked up from germline, CDR1 is SGDLS and CDR2 is YYNGEE. This CDR3 is 14 amino acids long. This CDR3 is CASSGPRQEEKLFF. CDR3 sequence (DNA): TGTGCCAGCAGCGGCCCCAGACAGGAGGAAAAACTGTTTTTT.

This clone has only a few counts. The rearrangement links TRBV14 to TRBJ2-4, with D tentatively TRBD1 or TRBD2 (6 bases each). Germline CDR1 reads SGHDN; CDR2 reads FVKESK. Trimming removed 3 bases at V and 8 bases at J, with 14 bases between. There are 14 residues in the CDR3. The CDR3 DNA is TGTGCCAGCAGCCACCGGGGGCTTGAGTACATTCAGTACTTC. Amino acid sequence: CASSHRGLEYIQYF.

This clone occurred once. The sample has other DNA sequences that encode this CDR3 too. CDR3 DNA sequence: TGCGCCAGCAGCCAGGAACCTACAGGGGTGGATGGCTACACCTTC. Its protein product is CASSQEPTGVDGYTF. The rearrangement joins TRBV4-3 to TRBJ1-2; 7 nucleotides match TRBD1. V shed 3 bases and J 6 bases; nucleotides not matched to a gene: 10. The length of the CDR3 is 15 residues. Per germline, CDR1 LGHNA and CDR2 YSLEER.

This clone was found a few times. The chain combines TRBV27 with TRBJ1-2, with TRBD1 matching 9 bases. Germline V CDR1 and CDR2: MNHEY, SMNVEV (reference sequence). This CDR3 has 15 amino acids. V shed 3 bases, J shed 6 bases, and the junction held 8 bases outside the gene matches. The CDR3 loop is CASSFTTGGLDGYTF. The CDR3 DNA reads as TGTGCCAGCAGTTTTACGACAGGGGGGTTAGATGGCTACACCTTC.

This chain links TRBV4-2 with TRBJ2-1, with TRBD1 identical over 10 bases. CDR3 length: 15 residues. From germline, CDR1 is LGHNA and CDR2 YNFKEQ. J gave up 5 bases and V 6 bases, and 7 bases lay outside the gene matches. The CDR3: CASSYAGQGDNEQFF. The CDR3 DNA reads as TGTGCCAGCAGTTACGCCGGACAGGGGGACAATGAGCAGTTCTTC.

This clone was counted between two and nine times. This sequence joins TRBV5-4 and TRBJ1-1; D not certain. This CDR3 has 13 residues. Germline loops: CDR1 SGHNT, CDR2 YYREEE (reference sequence). Trimming removed 4 bases at V and 2 bases at J, with 9 bases between. Here the CDR3 DNA reads TGTGCCAGCAGCCAAGAAGCTAACACTGAAGCTTTCTTT. As protein: CASSQEANTEAFF.

This clone was seen once. This sample also contains other DNA sequences that code for the same CDR3. The rearrangement uses TRBV4-3 and TRBJ2-2; D possibly matches TRBD1 or TRBD2 (5 bases each). Between the trimmed V and J ends, which lost 0 bases and 6 bases, there was a span of 11 bases. CDR3 length equals 15 residues. Germline values: CDR1 LGHNA, CDR2 YSLEER. CDR3 sequence reads: CASSQEPGAPGELFF. Here the CDR3 DNA reads TGCGCCAGCAGCCAAGAACCCGGGGCGCCCGGGGAGCTGTTTTTT.

V gene TRBV4-3 combines with J gene TRBJ1-1; 8 nucleotides align to TRBD1. The V and J ends lost 1 base and 6 bases, in that order; junction bases with no gene match: 4. Germline lookup yields CDR1 LGHNA and CDR2 YSLEER. The CDR3 covers 14 residues. CDR3 amino acids: CASSQVQGAAEAFF. As DNA, the CDR3 is TGCGCCAGCAGCCAAGTTCAGGGGGCCGCTGAAGCTTTCTTT.

This chain links TRBV6-1 with TRBJ2-7; 9 bases map to TRBD2. J lost 0 bases, V lost 1 base, and 7 bases had no gene match. Germline lookup yields CDR1 MNHNS and CDR2 SASEGT. CDR3 size: 17 residues. The CDR3 spells CASSEEPSGTSSYEQYF. The CDR3 DNA is TGTGCCAGCAGTGAAGAGCCTAGCGGGACGAGCTCCTACGAGCAGTACTTC.

This clone turned up a few times. V and J are TRBV23-1 and TRBJ2-3; D remains ambiguous. TRBV23-1 is an ORF, with its function uncertain. Between the trimmed V and J ends, which lost 6 bases and 1 base, there was a span of 14 bases. The CDR3 length is 15 residues. CDR3: CASRVMENRTDTQYF. CDR3 DNA sequence: TGCGCCAGCAGAGTGATGGAAAATCGCACAGATACGCAGTATTTT.

The chain employs TRBV9 and TRBJ2-5, with 7 bases identical to TRBD2. Germline V gene sequence: CDR1 SGDLS, CDR2 YYNGEE. V was pared by 4 bases and J by 9 bases, with 21 bases of the junction left unmatched. This CDR3 is built from 17 residues. The DNA for the CDR3 is TGTGCCAGCAGCCTTCAGGCGGGACGGAGGATTGGGAGGGCCCAGTACTTC. Translating it yields CASSLQAGRRIGRAQYF.

Turning to this clone: The same CDR3 can be traced to other DNA sequences in this sample. This chain links TRBV4-2 with TRBJ2-2; D ambiguous. This CDR3 spans 15 amino acids. Germline lookup yields CDR1 LGHNA and CDR2 YNFKEQ. Trimming shortened V by 0 bases and J by 6 bases, and 11 bases separated the two germline ends. CDR3 in amino acids: CASSQEVGSPGELFF. In DNA, the CDR3 is TGTGCCAGCAGCCAAGAAGTTGGCTCCCCCGGGGAGCTGTTTTTT.